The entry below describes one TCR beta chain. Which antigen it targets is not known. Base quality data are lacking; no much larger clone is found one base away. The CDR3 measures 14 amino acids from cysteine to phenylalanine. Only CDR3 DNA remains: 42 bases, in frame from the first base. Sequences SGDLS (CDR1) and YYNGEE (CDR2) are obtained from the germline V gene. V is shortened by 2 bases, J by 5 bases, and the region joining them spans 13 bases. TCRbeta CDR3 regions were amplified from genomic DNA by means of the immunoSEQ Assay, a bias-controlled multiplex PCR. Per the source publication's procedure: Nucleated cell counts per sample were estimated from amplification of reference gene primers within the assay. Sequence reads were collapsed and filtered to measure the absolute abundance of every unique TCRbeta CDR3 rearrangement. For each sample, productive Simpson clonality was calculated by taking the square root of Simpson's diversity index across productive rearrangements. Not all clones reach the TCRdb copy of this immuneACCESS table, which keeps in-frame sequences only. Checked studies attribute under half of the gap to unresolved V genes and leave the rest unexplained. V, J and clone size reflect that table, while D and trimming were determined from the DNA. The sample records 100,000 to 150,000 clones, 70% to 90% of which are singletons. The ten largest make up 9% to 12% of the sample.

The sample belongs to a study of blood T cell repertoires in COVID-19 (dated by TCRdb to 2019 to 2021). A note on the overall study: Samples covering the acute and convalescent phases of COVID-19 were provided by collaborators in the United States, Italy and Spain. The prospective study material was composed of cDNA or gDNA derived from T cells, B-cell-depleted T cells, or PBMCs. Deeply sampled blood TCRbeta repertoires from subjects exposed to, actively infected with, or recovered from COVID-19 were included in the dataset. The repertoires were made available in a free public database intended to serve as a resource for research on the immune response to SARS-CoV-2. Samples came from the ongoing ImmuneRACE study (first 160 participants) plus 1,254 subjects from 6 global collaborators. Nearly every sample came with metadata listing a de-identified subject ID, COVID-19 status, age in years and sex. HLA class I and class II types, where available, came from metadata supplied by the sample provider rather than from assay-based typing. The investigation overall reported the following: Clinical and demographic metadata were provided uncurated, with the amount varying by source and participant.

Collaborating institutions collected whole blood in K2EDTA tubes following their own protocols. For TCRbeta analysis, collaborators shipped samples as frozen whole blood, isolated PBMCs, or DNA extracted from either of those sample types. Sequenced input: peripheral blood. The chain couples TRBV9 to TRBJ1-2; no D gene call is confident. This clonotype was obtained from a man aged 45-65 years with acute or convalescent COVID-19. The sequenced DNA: TGTGCCAGCAGCGTCCAATCAGGCTTTTATGGCTACACCTTC. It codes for CASSVQSGFYGYTF.